The 5 T cell receptor beta chains below all came from one sample that was sequenced in a study of T-cell reconstitution after alpha-beta-depleted transplantation in children. Library preparation (for TCRbeta) was performed with unique molecular identifiers. TCRdb re-derived calls from the PCR reads in MiXCR, one entry per CDR3 protein. The sample lists about 540,000 distinct CDR3 sequences, approximately 20% occurring once. The starting material was PBMCs from the stem cell graft donor, obtained from the stem cell graft. The receptors shown here come from a human donor who donated a stem cell graft to a child with acute lymphoblastic leukemia.

This clonotype turned up a few times. The chain employs TRBV29-1 and TRBJ2-7, with D perhaps TRBD1 or TRBD2 (5 bases each). Germline V lookup: CDR1 SQVTM, CDR2 ANQGSEA. The CDR3 is 13 residues long. The CDR3 region is CSASGTGPYEQYF. CDR3 coding DNA: TGCAGTGCCTCCGGGACGGGACCCTACGAGCAGTACTTC.

The chain links TRBV18 to TRBJ2-4, with 8 bases matching TRBD1. The CDR3 spans 14 residues. The V segment lost 0 bases and the J segment 5 bases; nucleotides outside the gene matches: 0. Germline V gene data show CDR1 as KGHSH and CDR2 as LQKENI. CDR3 DNA: TGTGCCAGCTCACCACCGACAGGGGAAAACATTCAGTACTTC. Its protein product is CASSPPTGENIQYF.

This chain connects TRBV12-3 or TRBV12-4 to TRBJ2-5; D is unclear. V shed 1 base and J shed 2 bases, with 8 bases lying between them. This CDR3 comprises 14 residues. CDR3 DNA sequence: TGTGCCAGCAGTTTAGGACTTGTACAAGAGACCCAGTACTTC. Translating gives CASSLGLVQETQYF.

This clonotype was seen ten or more times. The chain has TRBV20-1 and TRBJ2-2; 10 nucleotides line up with TRBD2. Germline loops: CDR1 DFQATT, CDR2 SNEGSKA (reference sequence). The CDR3 contains 15 residues. J gave up 5 bases and V 5 bases, and 8 bases lay outside the gene matches. CDR3 region: CSAFLLAGKTGELFF. As DNA, the CDR3 is TGCAGTGCTTTCCTACTAGCGGGAAAAACCGGGGAGCTGTTTTTT.

The chain is built from TRBV5-1 and TRBJ2-7, with 11 bases fitting TRBD2. CDR1 is SGHRS, CDR2 YFSETQ, per germline. The CDR3 spans 15 residues. The trim removed 4 bases at V and 3 bases at J, leaving 6 bases unmatched. DNA of the CDR3: TGCGCCAGCAGCACCGGACTAGCGGGCCTCTACGAGCAGTACTTC. This gives the protein CASSTGLAGLYEQYF.